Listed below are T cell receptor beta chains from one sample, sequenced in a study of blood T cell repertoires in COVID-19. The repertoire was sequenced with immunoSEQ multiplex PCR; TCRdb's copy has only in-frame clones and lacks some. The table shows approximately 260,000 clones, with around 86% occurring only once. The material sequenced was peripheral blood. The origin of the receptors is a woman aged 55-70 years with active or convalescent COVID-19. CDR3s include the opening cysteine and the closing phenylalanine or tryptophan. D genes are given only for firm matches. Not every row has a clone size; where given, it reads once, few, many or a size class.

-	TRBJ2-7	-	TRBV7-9	TGTGCCAGCAGCTATCACAGTTACGAGCAGTACTTC	CASSYHSYEQYF
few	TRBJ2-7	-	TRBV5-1	TGCGCCAGCAGCTTGGAGGGCCAGGGGCAGCAGTACTTC	CASSLEGQGQQYF
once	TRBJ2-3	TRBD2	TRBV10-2	TGCGCCAGCAGTGATCCGGGACTAGCGGACACAGATACGCAGTATTTT	CASSDPGLADTDTQYF
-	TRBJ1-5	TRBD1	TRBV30	TGTGCCTGGAGCACCGGGACAGGGGTGGGCAATCAGCCCCAGCATTTT	CAWSTGTGVGNQPQHF
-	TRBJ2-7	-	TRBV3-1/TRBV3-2	TGTGCCAGCAGCGTCCAGGGCTACGAGCAGTACTTC	CASSVQGYEQYF
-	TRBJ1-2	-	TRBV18	TGTGCCAGCTCACCGGAACCTCCGGGACAAATTAACTATGGCTACACCTTC	CASSPEPPGQINYGYTF
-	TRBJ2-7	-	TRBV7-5	TGTGCCAGAAGCCCCCCCACCCTTGAGACTTTCACCTACGAGCAGTACTTC	CARSPPTLETFTYEQYF
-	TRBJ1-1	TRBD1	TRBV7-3	TGTGCCAGCAGCTTGACAGGGAGCAGTCAAGCTGAAGCTTTCTTT	CASSLTGSSQAEAFF
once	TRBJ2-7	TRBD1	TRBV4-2	TGTGCCAGCAGCCAAGAAACAGGGGGCGAGCAGTACTTC	CASSQETGGEQYF
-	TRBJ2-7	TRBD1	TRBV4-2	TGTGCCAGCAGCCACCGGACAGGGCCCTACGAGCAGTACTTC	CASSHRTGPYEQYF
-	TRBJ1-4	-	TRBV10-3	TGTGCCACCTCGGGGAGTACTAATGAAAAACTGTTTTTT	CATSGSTNEKLFF
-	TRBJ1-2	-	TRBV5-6	TGTGCCAGCAGCTTGGTGACAGGACCTAACTATGGCTACACCTTC	CASSLVTGPNYGYTF
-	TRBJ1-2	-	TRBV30	TGTGCCTGGAGTATAGCAGTGAACTATGGCTACACCTTC	CAWSIAVNYGYTF
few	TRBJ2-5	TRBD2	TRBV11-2	TGTGCCAGCAGCTTATCCACTAGCGGGGGGCAAGAGACCCAGTACTTC	CASSLSTSGGQETQYF
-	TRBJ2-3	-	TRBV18	TGTGCCAGCTCACCACAGGGAGTCACAGATACGCAGTATTTT	CASSPQGVTDTQYF
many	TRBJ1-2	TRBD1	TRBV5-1	TGCGCCAGCAGCCAAGGACAGGGGAACTATGGCTACACCTTC	CASSQGQGNYGYTF
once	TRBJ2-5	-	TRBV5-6	TGTGCCAGCAGCTTGGTACGGGGGGCCCAAGAGACCCAGTACTTC	CASSLVRGAQETQYF
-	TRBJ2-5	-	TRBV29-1	TGCAGCGTTGTCGGGGAGACCCAGTACTTC	CSVVGETQYF
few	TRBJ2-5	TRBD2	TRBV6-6	TGTGCCAGCAGTCCCCTGAGCGGGGGTGGGAGAGGAGAGACCCAGTACTTC	CASSPLSGGGRGETQYF
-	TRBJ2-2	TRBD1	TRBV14	TGTGCCAGCAGCCGACAGGGTCACGGGGAGCTGTTTTTT	CASSRQGHGELFF
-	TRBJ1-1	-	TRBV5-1	TGCGCCAGCAGCACCGGGACCGGTGGGAGGACTGAAGCTTTCTTT	CASSTGTGGRTEAFF
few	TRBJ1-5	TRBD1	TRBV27	TGTGCCAGCGCTTCGGACAGGCTAGGGCTTCAGCCCCAGCATTTT	CASASDRLGLQPQHF
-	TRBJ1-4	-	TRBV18	TGTGCCAGCTCACCACCGGGACTCTCAACTAATGAAAAACTGTTTTTT	CASSPPGLSTNEKLFF